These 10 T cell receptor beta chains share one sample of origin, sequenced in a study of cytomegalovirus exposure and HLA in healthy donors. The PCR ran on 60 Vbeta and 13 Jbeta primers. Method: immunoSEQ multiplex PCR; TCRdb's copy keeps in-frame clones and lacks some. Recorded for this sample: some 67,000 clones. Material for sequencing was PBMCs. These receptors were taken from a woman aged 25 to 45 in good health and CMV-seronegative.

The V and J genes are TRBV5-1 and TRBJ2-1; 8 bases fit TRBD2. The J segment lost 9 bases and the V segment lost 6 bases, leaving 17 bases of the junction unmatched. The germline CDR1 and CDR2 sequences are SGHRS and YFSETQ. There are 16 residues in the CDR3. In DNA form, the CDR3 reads TGCGCCAGCACCAAGCTGCCCGGGGGGGCCGGTGGTGAGCAGTTCTTC. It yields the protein CASTKLPGGAGGEQFF.

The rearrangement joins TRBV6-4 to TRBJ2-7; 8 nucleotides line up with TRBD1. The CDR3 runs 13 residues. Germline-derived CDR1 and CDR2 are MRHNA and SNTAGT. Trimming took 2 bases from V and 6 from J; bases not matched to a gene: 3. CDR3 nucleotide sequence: TGTGCCAGCAGTGACGGAGACAGGGGCGAGCAGTACTTC. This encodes CASSDGDRGEQYF.

In DNA, the CDR3 is TGTGCCAGCAGCGGGACAGGGGGCGCCTACGAGCAGTACTTC. As protein: CASSGTGGAYEQYF. The gene calls are TRBV4-2 and TRBJ2-7; 12 bases map to TRBD1. The CDR3 has 14 amino acids. The V gene's germline CDR1 is LGHNA and CDR2 YNFKEQ. V shed 5 bases, J shed 2 bases, and the junction held 1 base outside the gene matches.

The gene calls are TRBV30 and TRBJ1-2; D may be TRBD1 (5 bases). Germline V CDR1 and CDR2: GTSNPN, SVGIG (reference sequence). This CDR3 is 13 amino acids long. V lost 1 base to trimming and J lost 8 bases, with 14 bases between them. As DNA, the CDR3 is TGTGCCTGGAGTGAAGGGGATGGGGGGGGCTACACCTTC. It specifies CAWSEGDGGGYTF.

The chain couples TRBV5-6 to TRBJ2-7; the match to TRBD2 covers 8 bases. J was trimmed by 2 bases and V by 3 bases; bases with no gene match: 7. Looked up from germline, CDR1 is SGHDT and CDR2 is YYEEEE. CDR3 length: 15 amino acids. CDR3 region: CASSWQREGPYEQYF. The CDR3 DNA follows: TGTGCCAGCAGCTGGCAACGGGAGGGCCCCTACGAGCAGTACTTC.

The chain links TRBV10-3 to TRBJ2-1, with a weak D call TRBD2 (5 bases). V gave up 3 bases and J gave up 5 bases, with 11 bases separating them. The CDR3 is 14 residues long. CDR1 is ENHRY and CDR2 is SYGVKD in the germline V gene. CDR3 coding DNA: TGTGCCATCAGTGACGGGGTAGACGACAATGAGCAGTTCTTC. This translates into CAISDGVDDNEQFF.

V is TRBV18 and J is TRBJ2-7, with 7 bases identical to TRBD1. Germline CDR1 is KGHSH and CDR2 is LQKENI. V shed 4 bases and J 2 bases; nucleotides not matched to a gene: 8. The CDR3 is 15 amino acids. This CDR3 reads CASSRTGVGAYEQYF. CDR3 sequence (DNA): TGTGCCAGCTCACGCACAGGGGTTGGGGCCTACGAGCAGTACTTC.

Written as DNA, the CDR3 is TGTGCCTGGAGTGTGGGGGGGTCACCCCTCCACTTT. It yields the protein CAWSVGGSPLHF. The chain combines TRBV30 with TRBJ1-6; TRBD1 might be the D (5 bases). Germline V lookup: CDR1 GTSNPN, CDR2 SVGIG (reference sequence). The CDR3 loop spans 12 amino acids. Trimming removed 0 bases at V and 10 bases at J, with 7 bases between.

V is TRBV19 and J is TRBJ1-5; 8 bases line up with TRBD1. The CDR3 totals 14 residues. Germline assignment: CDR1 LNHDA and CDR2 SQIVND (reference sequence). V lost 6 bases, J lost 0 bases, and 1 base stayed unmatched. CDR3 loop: CASSGQGSNQPQHF. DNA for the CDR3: TGTGCCAGTAGCGGACAGGGTAGCAATCAGCCCCAGCATTTT.

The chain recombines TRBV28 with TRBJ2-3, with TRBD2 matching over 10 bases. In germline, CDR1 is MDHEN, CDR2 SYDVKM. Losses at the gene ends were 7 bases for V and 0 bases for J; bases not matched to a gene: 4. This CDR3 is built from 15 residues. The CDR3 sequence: CASIPTSGSTDTQYF. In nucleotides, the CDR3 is TGTGCCAGCATCCCGACTAGCGGGAGCACAGATACGCAGTATTTT. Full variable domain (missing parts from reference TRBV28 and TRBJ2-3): DVKVTQSSRYLVKRTGEKVFLECVQDMDHENMFWYRQDPGLGLRLIYFSYDVKMKEKGDIPEGYSVSREKKERFSLILESASTNQTSMYLCASIPTSGSTDTQYFGPGTRLTVL.